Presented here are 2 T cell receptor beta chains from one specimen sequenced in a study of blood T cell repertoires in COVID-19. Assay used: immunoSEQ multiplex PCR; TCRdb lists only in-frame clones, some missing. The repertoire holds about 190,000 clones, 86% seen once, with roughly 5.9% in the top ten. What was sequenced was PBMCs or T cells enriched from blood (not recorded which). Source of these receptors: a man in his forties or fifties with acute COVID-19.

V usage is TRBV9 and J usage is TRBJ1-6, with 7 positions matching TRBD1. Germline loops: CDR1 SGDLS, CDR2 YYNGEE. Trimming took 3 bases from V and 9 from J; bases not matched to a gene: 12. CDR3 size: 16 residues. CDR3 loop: CASSGGPTGFLSPLHF. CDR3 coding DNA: TGTGCCAGCAGCGGTGGGCCGACAGGGTTCCTTTCACCCCTCCACTTT.

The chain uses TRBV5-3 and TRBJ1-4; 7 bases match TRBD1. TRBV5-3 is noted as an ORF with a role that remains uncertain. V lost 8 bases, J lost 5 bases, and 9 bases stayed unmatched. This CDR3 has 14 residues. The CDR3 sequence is CARPKTGWNEKLFF. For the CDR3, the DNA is TGTGCCAGGCCTAAGACAGGGTGGAATGAAAAACTGTTTTTT.